These 18 T cell receptor beta chains were sequenced from one sample in a study of blood T cell repertoires in COVID-19. Libraries were prepared by immunoSEQ multiplex PCR; TCRdb keeps only in-frame clonotypes and omits some of them. Of nearly 110,000 clones detected, 76% appear once; the ten largest clones hold 6.2%. Sequenced material: peripheral blood. The receptors here all came from a man of 80 years or more with COVID-19, enrolled during active disease.

The chain combines TRBV7-9 with TRBJ2-2; the D gene is possibly TRBD1 (6 bases). The germline gives CDR1 SEHNR, CDR2 FQNEAQ (reference sequence). V was pared by 4 bases and J by 5 bases, with 11 bases between. The CDR3 has 14 residues. CDR3 nucleotides: TGTGCCAGCAGCTCCGAACAGGGTACCGGGGAGCTGTTTTTT. Encoded protein: CASSSEQGTGELFF.

This sequence joins TRBV5-1 and TRBJ1-1; possibly TRBD1 for D (6 bases). The germline CDR1 and CDR2 sequences are SGHRS and YFSETQ. Trimming took off 3 bases at V and 0 bases at J, with 12 bases between the two ends. The length of the CDR3 is 15 residues. The CDR3 nucleotides read TGCGCCAGCAGCTCGGGACATCTCATGAACACTGAAGCTTTCTTT. Protein product: CASSSGHLMNTEAFF.

The chain has TRBV5-4 and TRBJ2-2; 9 nucleotides align to TRBD1. The J segment lost 4 bases and the V segment lost 0 bases, leaving 1 base of the junction unmatched. Germline V gene lookup returns CDR1 SGHNT and CDR2 YYREEE (reference sequence). CDR3 size: 15 residues. DNA for the CDR3: TGTGCCAGCAGCTTGGGACAGGGGGGCACCGGGGAGCTGTTTTTT. It translates to CASSLGQGGTGELFF.

The genes are TRBV9 and TRBJ2-2, with 9 bases lining up with TRBD2. V lost 0 bases, J lost 0 bases, and 3 bases stayed unmatched. Germline-derived CDR1 and CDR2 are SGDLS and YYNGEE. The CDR3 is 17 residues long. Here the CDR3 DNA reads TGTGCCAGCAGCGTAGGGCCTAGCGGGGCGAACACCGGGGAGCTGTTTTTT. It encodes CASSVGPSGANTGELFF.

This clone was detected once. The genes are TRBV9 and TRBJ2-5; 8 bases are shared with TRBD2. The CDR3 has 16 amino acids. CDR1 is SGDLS and CDR2 is YYNGEE in the germline V gene. The V gene end was trimmed by 7 bases and the J gene end by 7 bases; junction bases not matched to a gene: 18. The CDR3 DNA sequence: TGTGCCAGCGGATCGAGCGGGAGTATGAGGGAAGCGACCCAGTACTTC. The encoded protein is CASGSSGSMREATQYF.

The genes are TRBV18 and TRBJ1-1; D is unclear. Germline CDR1 KGHSH, CDR2 LQKENI. V lost 3 bases to trimming and J lost 0 bases, with 8 bases between them. The CDR3 has 14 amino acids. CDR3 DNA sequence: TGTGCCAGCTCACCCATCATCATGAACACTGAAGCTTTCTTT. This gives the protein CASSPIIMNTEAFF.

This clone was picked up one time. The chain couples TRBV5-4 to TRBJ2-1, with a weak D call TRBD2 (6 bases). Germline V gene data show CDR1 as SGHNT and CDR2 as YYREEE (reference sequence). The CDR3 covers 14 residues. Trimming left V 4 bases short and J 5 bases short, with 13 bases between. CDR3 residues: CASSKPGLDNEQFF. CDR3 DNA: TGTGCCAGCAGCAAGCCGGGACTCGACAATGAGCAGTTCTTC.

This chain uses TRBV2 with TRBJ2-3; D is perhaps TRBD1 (6 bases). Deletions cut 6 bases from V and 4 bases from J, with 8 bases between. Germline-derived CDR1 and CDR2 are SNHLY and FYNNEI. The CDR3 contains 12 residues. The CDR3 region is CASSGQSDTQYF. The CDR3 DNA sequence: TGTGCCAGCAGCGGACAGTCAGATACGCAGTATTTT.

V and J are TRBV7-9 and TRBJ2-7, with 8 bases matching TRBD1. CDR1 is SEHNR and CDR2 is FQNEAQ in the germline V gene (reference sequence). CDR3 length: 16 amino acids. The trim removed 4 bases at V and 0 bases at J, leaving 8 bases unmatched. The CDR3 DNA reads TGTGCCAGCAGCTCAATAGGACAGGGAATCTCCTACGAGCAGTACTTC. Translating it yields CASSSIGQGISYEQYF.

The chain recombines TRBV4-2 with TRBJ2-3, with D perhaps matching TRBD1 (5 bases). V lost 2 bases and J 2 bases, leaving 14 bases between the germline ends. CDR1 and CDR2 from the germline V gene are LGHNA and YNFKEQ. This CDR3 region has 16 residues. CDR3 in amino acids: CASSQLDTGDTDTQYF. In DNA, the CDR3 is TGTGCCAGCAGCCAATTAGACACAGGAGACACAGATACGCAGTATTTT.

A remark on this clone: The same CDR3 also results from other DNA sequences found in this sample. V is TRBV11-2 and J is TRBJ2-1; maybe TRBD1 (6 bases). V was shortened by 3 bases and J by 0 bases, with 6 bases between the two germline ends. The germline CDR1 and CDR2 sequences are SGHAT and FQNNGV. The length of the CDR3 is 14 residues. This CDR3 reads CASSLDSSYNEQFF. The DNA for the CDR3 is TGTGCCAGCAGCTTGGACAGCTCCTACAATGAGCAGTTCTTC.

J is TRBJ2-3 and V is TRBV25-1; 14 bases agree with TRBD2. Per the germline V gene, CDR1 is MGHDK and CDR2 is SYGVNS. CDR3 length: 16 amino acids. The J segment lost 6 bases and the V segment lost 4 bases, leaving 6 bases of the junction unmatched. CDR3 sequence reads: CASSATSGRVTDTQYF. As DNA, the CDR3 is TGTGCCAGCAGTGCGACTAGCGGGAGGGTGACTGATACGCAGTATTTT.

This clone was found a few times. The rearrangement links TRBV7-2 to TRBJ2-7; D may be TRBD2 (5 bases). From germline, CDR1 is SGHTA and CDR2 FQGNSA. Trimming took 1 base from V and 0 from J, leaving 10 bases between them. The CDR3 length is 15 residues. CDR3 nucleotide sequence: TGTGCCAGCAGCTTAGGAGGGTTGGGCTCCTACGAGCAGTACTTC. Translated: CASSLGGLGSYEQYF.

This clone was detected only a few times. The gene calls are TRBV18 and TRBJ2-5, with TRBD2 matching 12 bases. The germline CDR1 and CDR2 sequences are KGHSH and LQKENI. This CDR3 comprises 16 residues. Losses at the gene ends were 3 bases for V and 3 bases for J; bases not matched to a gene: 5. The CDR3 DNA reads TGTGCCAGCTCACCGACTAGCGGGAGTAGCAAAGAGACCCAGTACTTC. It codes for CASSPTSGSSKETQYF.

V and J are TRBV28 and TRBJ1-2; D unclear. The CDR3 is made up of 14 amino acids. Germline-derived CDR1 and CDR2 are MDHEN and SYDVKM. Trimming took off 2 bases at V and 3 bases at J, with 10 bases between the two ends. This CDR3 reads CASSLNNYDYGYTF. In DNA, the CDR3 is TGTGCCAGCAGTTTAAACAACTACGACTATGGCTACACCTTC.

The chain is built from TRBV27 and TRBJ2-7; the match to TRBD2 covers 8 bases. Germline V lookup: CDR1 MNHEY, CDR2 SMNVEV (reference sequence). The CDR3 extends over 16 amino acids. Trimming at V came to 0 bases and at J to 4 bases, leaving 8 bases not matched to a gene. The CDR3 bases are TGTGCCAGCAGTTTATCCCCAGGACTAGCCCGATACGAGCAGTACTTC. Translation gives CASSLSPGLARYEQYF.

The chain links TRBV5-1 to TRBJ2-3; D unclear. The germline V gene has CDR1 SGHRS and CDR2 YFSETQ. The V gene lost 3 bases and the J gene lost 2 bases, with 13 bases spanning the gap. The CDR3 is 15 amino acids. In DNA, the CDR3 is TGCGCCAGCAGCTCAACTCCTCAGGCCACAGATACGCAGTATTTT. This codes for CASSSTPQATDTQYF.

The J gene is TRBJ2-1, the V gene TRBV11-1; a weak D match, TRBD2 (5 bases). Germline V lookup: CDR1 SGHAT, CDR2 FQDESV (reference sequence). V gave up 5 bases and J gave up 5 bases, with 16 bases separating them. The CDR3 covers 15 residues. The CDR3 DNA reads as TGTGCCAGCAGCAAACCCTCGGGGATACACAATGAGCAGTTCTTC. Protein product: CASSKPSGIHNEQFF.